Following are 21 T cell receptor beta chains from one sample sequenced in a study of blood T cell repertoires in COVID-19. Sequenced by immunoSEQ multiplex PCR; TCRdb stores in-frame clones only, minus some. The top ten hold roughly 4.4% of the sample, which has over 90,000 clones, over 75% seen once. Sequences were obtained from peripheral blood. These receptors were collected from a man in his sixties with acute or convalescent COVID-19.

Here the CDR3 reads CASSYSGSLNEKLFF. The DNA for the CDR3 is TGTGCCAGCAGTTACTCGGGCAGCTTAAATGAAAAACTGTTTTTT. V usage is TRBV6-5 and J usage is TRBJ1-4, with D unclear. V dropped 0 bases and J dropped 5 bases, with 10 bases sitting between them. Germline V gives CDR1 MNHEY, CDR2 SVGAGI. CDR3 length: 15 residues.

V gene TRBV6-4 combines with J gene TRBJ2-1; 8 nucleotides align to TRBD2. V trimming: 5 bases; J trimming: 1 base; junction bases outside the gene matches: 4. This CDR3 contains 15 residues. CDR1 is MRHNA, CDR2 SNTAGT, per germline. CDR3 sequence: CASSRIAGSYNEQFF. In DNA, the CDR3 is TGTGCCAGCAGTCGAATAGCGGGGTCCTACAATGAGCAGTTCTTC.

The V and J genes are TRBV18 and TRBJ2-1; 7 positions agree with TRBD2. The CDR3 length is 13 residues. The germline CDR1 and CDR2 sequences are KGHSH and LQKENI. V gave up 3 bases and J gave up 7 bases; unmatched junction bases: 3. The DNA of the CDR3 is TGTGCCAGCTCACCGGGACTAACTAATGAGCAGTTCTTC. Translated: CASSPGLTNEQFF.

This sequence joins TRBV28 and TRBJ2-3; 8 nucleotides agree with TRBD1. CDR1 MDHEN and CDR2 SYDVKM come from the germline V gene. The CDR3 totals 16 residues. The V and J ends lost 3 bases and 1 base, in that order; junction bases with no gene match: 6. The chain's CDR3 is CASSFLDRAGTDTQYF. The CDR3 bases are TGTGCCAGCAGTTTTCTGGACAGGGCTGGCACAGATACGCAGTATTTT.

The genes are TRBV19 and TRBJ1-5, with D possibly being TRBD1 (5 bases). Trimming shortened V by 6 bases and J by 3 bases, and 12 bases separated the two germline ends. The germline CDR1 and CDR2 sequences are LNHDA and SQIVND (reference sequence). The CDR3 totals 14 residues. The DNA of the CDR3 is TGTGCCAGTAGGGCTTGGACATACAATCAGCCCCAGCATTTT. Encoded protein: CASRAWTYNQPQHF.

The rearrangement uses TRBV13 and TRBJ1-1, with 11 bases aligning to TRBD1. J was trimmed by 4 bases and V by 5 bases; bases with no gene match: 6. CDR1 is PRHDT, CDR2 FYEKMQ, per germline (reference sequence). This CDR3 has 15 residues. This chain's CDR3 is CASSVRTGGVTEAFF. Here the CDR3 DNA reads TGTGCCAGCAGCGTCCGGACAGGGGGCGTCACTGAAGCTTTCTTT.

The chain has TRBV12-3 or TRBV12-4 and TRBJ1-1, with 7 bases aligning to TRBD1. The ends lost 3 bases at V and 7 bases at J; junction bases unmatched: 5. The CDR3 length is 13 residues. CDR3 sequence (DNA): TGTGCCAGCAGTTTGTTCAGGGGGGTTGAAGCTTTCTTT. As protein: CASSLFRGVEAFF.

This chain uses TRBV7-2 with TRBJ2-7; the D gene is possibly TRBD2 (6 bases). Trimming took 2 bases from V and 2 from J, leaving 13 bases between them. The germline CDR1 and CDR2 sequences are SGHTA and FQGNSA. This CDR3 is 15 amino acids long. In DNA, the CDR3 is TGTGCCAGCAGCTTAATCGCGGGAACCACCTACGAGCAGTACTTC. Its protein is CASSLIAGTTYEQYF.

The rearrangement joins TRBV7-2 to TRBJ2-3; TRBD2 aligns across 7 bases. The trim removed 3 bases at V and 7 bases at J, leaving 7 bases unmatched. Germline CDR1 reads SGHTA; CDR2 reads FQGNSA. This CDR3 comprises 14 residues. The CDR3, as DNA: TGTGCCAGCAGCTTTTCTTCTAGCGGAAATACGCAGTATTTT. Translating it yields CASSFSSSGNTQYF. Full variable domain (missing parts from reference TRBV7-2 and TRBJ2-3): GAGVSQSPSNKVTEKGKDVELRCDPISGHTALYWYRQSLGQGLEFLIYFQGNSAPDKSGLPSDRFSAERTGGSVSTLTIQRTQQEDSAVYLCASSFSSSGNTQYFGPGTRLTVL.

This clone has a single count. The CDR3 sequence is CASSLPGTGISYGYTF. The CDR3 coding sequence is TGTGCCAGCAGCCTCCCCGGGACAGGGATTAGCTATGGCTACACCTTC. The rearrangement joins TRBV5-6 to TRBJ1-2; TRBD1 matches at 9 bases. Losses at the gene ends were 4 bases for V and 4 bases for J; bases not matched to a gene: 11. Germline values: CDR1 SGHDT, CDR2 YYEEEE. The length of the CDR3 is 16 residues.

As to this clone: The junction differs from germline at one of its ends, possibly a read error. The chain carries TRBV27 and TRBJ2-2, with D unclear. In germline, CDR1 is MNHEY, CDR2 SMNVEV (reference sequence). The CDR3 length is 16 residues. DNA of the CDR3: TGTGCCAGCAGGCCCGACGGCCGCAGGAACGCCGGGGAGCTGTTTTTT. Translation: CASRPDGRRNAGELFF.

The chain is built from TRBV7-2 and TRBJ2-1; 9 bases are shared with TRBD2. Germline CDR1 is SGHTA and CDR2 is FQGNSA. With 4 bases clipped from V and 3 bases from J, the junction kept 13 bases outside the gene matches. The CDR3 loop spans 18 amino acids. The CDR3 region is CASSSLLLAGGVYNEQFF. The CDR3 DNA is TGTGCCAGCAGCTCACTCCTTCTGGCGGGAGGGGTCTACAATGAGCAGTTCTTC.

The chain couples TRBV28 to TRBJ1-1, with a weak D call TRBD1 (6 bases). Looked up from germline, CDR1 is MDHEN and CDR2 is SYDVKM. Trimming took 4 bases from V and 1 from J, leaving 19 bases between them. The CDR3 loop spans 17 amino acids. CDR3 protein: CASSSLTGMRRNTEAFF. The CDR3, as DNA: TGTGCCAGCAGTTCTTTAACAGGGATGCGGCGGAACACTGAAGCTTTCTTT.

The chain combines TRBV6-2 or TRBV6-3 with TRBJ2-2; 8 bases fit TRBD2. The V segment lost 7 bases and the J segment 1 base; nucleotides outside the gene matches: 14. The CDR3 spans 18 residues. Germline-derived CDR1 and CDR2 are MNHEY and SVGEGT. The CDR3 coding sequence is TGTGCCAGCACTTATGCAACTAGCGGCATTAAGAACACCGGGGAGCTGTTTTTT. Protein sequence: CASTYATSGIKNTGELFF.

The V and J genes are TRBV10-3 and TRBJ2-3, with 9 bases fitting TRBD2. This CDR3 region has 14 residues. Losses at the gene ends were 10 bases for V and 3 bases for J; bases not matched to a gene: 8. Germline CDR1 ENHRY, CDR2 SYGVKD. CDR3 nucleotides: TGTGCCACTTCGAGACTAGCGGTGACAGATACGCAGTATTTT. Its protein is CATSRLAVTDTQYF.

This chain joins TRBV6-2 or TRBV6-3 and TRBJ2-1; 7 bases line up with TRBD2. The CDR3 spans 16 residues. Germline CDR1 and CDR2: MNHEY and SVGEGT. With V trimmed by 2 bases and J by 0 bases, 4 bases remained unmatched. CDR3 DNA sequence: TGTGCCAGCAGTTACGGGAGCGGGGCCTCCTACAATGAGCAGTTCTTC. Protein product: CASSYGSGASYNEQFF.

The V call is TRBV28, the J call TRBJ1-4; 8 bases line up with TRBD1. V trimming: 4 bases; J trimming: 8 bases; junction bases outside the gene matches: 9. Germline CDR1 is MDHEN and CDR2 is SYDVKM. The CDR3 consists of 15 residues. The CDR3: CASSSTRQGSEKLFF. The CDR3 bases are TGTGCCAGCAGTTCTACCCGACAGGGGAGCGAAAAACTGTTTTTT. Looking up the rest from reference TRBV28 and TRBJ1-4 gives the full variable domain: DVKVTQSSRYLVKRTGEKVFLECVQDMDHENMFWYRQDPGLGLRLIYFSYDVKMKEKGDIPEGYSVSREKKERFSLILESASTNQTSMYLCASSSTRQGSEKLFFGSGTQLSVL.

The chain links TRBV6-2 or TRBV6-3 to TRBJ2-2; a weak D match, TRBD2 (6 bases). This CDR3 has 15 amino acids. V was pared by 2 bases and J by 7 bases, with 14 bases between. From germline, CDR1 is MNHEY and CDR2 SVGEGT. The CDR3 region is CASSYPILAIGELFF. The CDR3 bases are TGTGCCAGCAGTTACCCCATTCTAGCGATCGGGGAGCTGTTTTTT.

This rearrangement joins TRBV10-3 to TRBJ1-3, with 7 bases fitting TRBD1. The CDR3 consists of 14 residues. Germline lookup yields CDR1 ENHRY and CDR2 SYGVKD. Trimming took 2 bases from V and 2 from J; bases not matched to a gene: 0. The CDR3: CAISEDRAGNTIYF. CDR3 in DNA: TGTGCCATCAGTGAGGACAGGGCTGGAAACACCATATATTTT.

The chain employs TRBV30 and TRBJ2-3; D is perhaps TRBD2 (6 bases). The CDR3 is made up of 15 amino acids. Germline-derived CDR1 and CDR2 are GTSNPN and SVGIG (reference sequence). Trimming cost V 0 bases and J 2 bases, with 12 bases left between them. The CDR3 nucleotides are TGTGCCTGGAGTGTGGAGGGCCGGACCACAGATACGCAGTATTTT. It codes for CAWSVEGRTTDTQYF.

DNA for the CDR3: TGCGCCAGCAGCTTGACAGGGGCCGGTCAGCCCCAGCATTTT. Translated, it gives CASSLTGAGQPQHF. The V gene is TRBV5-1, the J gene TRBJ1-5, with 7 bases fitting TRBD1. The germline V gene has CDR1 SGHRS and CDR2 YFSETQ. The CDR3 totals 14 residues. The V and J ends lost 1 base and 6 bases, in that order; junction bases with no gene match: 4.